This is a list of T cell receptor beta chains from one sample in a study of blood T cell repertoires in COVID-19. The assay was immunoSEQ multiplex PCR, and TCRdb's table has in-frame clones only and misses some. The profile shows some 90,000 clones, 70% to 90% of them singletons. The sequencing sample was made of peripheral blood. These receptors all come from a man older than 75 with active or convalescent COVID-19. Each CDR3 is given with its conserved first and last residue. D genes are given only for firm matches. Where a row states a size, it is once, few, many or the class of an expanded clone; other rows omit it.

d_gene	v_gene	abundance	j_gene	CDR3nt	CDR3aa
-	TRBV24-1	once	TRBJ1-1	TGTGCCACCAGTGATTTTGCCTGGAGGACTGAAGCTTTCTTT	CATSDFAWRTEAFF
TRBD1	TRBV6-2/TRBV6-3	-	TRBJ2-3	TGTGCCAGCAGTCGGCGACAGGGGCAGGGAGATACGCAGTATTTT	CASSRRQGQGDTQYF
-	TRBV19	few	TRBJ1-4	TGTGCCAGTACCCGTCGGGGTTCTAATGAAAAACTGTTTTTT	CASTRRGSNEKLFF
TRBD1	TRBV27	-	TRBJ1-5	TGTGCCAGCAGTAGAACAGGGGGGAGTCAGCCCCAGCATTTT	CASSRTGGSQPQHF
TRBD1	TRBV6-5	once	TRBJ2-7	TGTGCCAGCAGTTACTCCGGGACAGGGTCTTACGAGCAGTACTTC	CASSYSGTGSYEQYF
TRBD2	TRBV7-2	-	TRBJ2-7	TGTGCCAGCACCCAGTACGGGGGGGGATACGAGCAGTACTTC	CASTQYGGGYEQYF
-	TRBV18	few	TRBJ1-5	TGTGCCAGCTCTCCCCTAGGAGGGAGGAGCAATCAGCCCCAGCATTTT	CASSPLGGRSNQPQHF
TRBD2	TRBV7-9	-	TRBJ2-3	TGTGCCAGCAGCCTTGGACTAGCGGAGGGCGCAGATACGCAGTATTTT	CASSLGLAEGADTQYF
-	TRBV12-3/TRBV12-4	-	TRBJ1-1	TGTGCCAGCAGTACGCGCCATGAAGCTTTCTTT	CASSTRHEAFF
-	TRBV19	-	TRBJ2-1	TGTGCCAGTAGTGTCGCGGGCCACCGAAATGAGCAGTTCTTC	CASSVAGHRNEQFF
-	TRBV6-2/TRBV6-3	-	TRBJ1-6	TGTGCCAGCAGTCTCGGGACACCTAGAAATTCACCCCTCCACTTT	CASSLGTPRNSPLHF
-	TRBV27	-	TRBJ2-1	TGTGCCAGCAGTTCTGTCAGTGGGAGCCCCTACAATGAGCAGTTCTTC	CASSSVSGSPYNEQFF
-	TRBV7-9	-	TRBJ1-1	TGTGCCAGCAGCTTAGCTCAGGCGGGCACTGAAGCTTTCTTT	CASSLAQAGTEAFF
-	TRBV5-4	-	TRBJ1-1	TGTGCCAGCAGCTTAGGGACATCGGAAGCTTTCTTT	CASSLGTSEAFF
TRBD2	TRBV3-1/TRBV3-2	few	TRBJ2-1	TGTGCCAGCAGCCCAGGACTAGCGGGAAGGAATGAGCAGTTCTTC	CASSPGLAGRNEQFF
-	TRBV7-2	-	TRBJ2-3	TGTGCCAGCAGCTTAGTCCCAAGCTCTAGCACAGATACGCAGTATTTT	CASSLVPSSSTDTQYF
TRBD1	TRBV11-2	few	TRBJ2-7	TGTGCCAGCAGTTCCCAGTACAGGGACAGGGTGTTGAATTCTCACTCAGGGCCGATTGGGGAGCAGTACTTC	CASSSQYRDRVLNSHSGPIGEQYF
TRBD2	TRBV10-3	-	TRBJ2-1	TGTGCCATCAGTGAGTCGACGGGCGGGAGGGGAAATGAGCAGTTCTTC	CAISESTGGRGNEQFF
-	TRBV28	few	TRBJ1-5	TGTGCCAGCAGGCCCGACTCCAATCAGCCCCAGCATTTT	CASRPDSNQPQHF
TRBD1	TRBV2	-	TRBJ1-1	TGTGCCAGCAGAGATACTTACAGGGGGAACACTGAAGCTTTCTTT	CASRDTYRGNTEAFF
-	TRBV29-1	-	TRBJ1-5	TGCAGCGTTGAAGATCAAGAAGTCTCGGGTGGGCCCCAGCATTTT	CSVEDQEVSGGPQHF
-	TRBV2	-	TRBJ1-4	TGTGCCAGCAGAAAGGGGAGGAAATTAGCTAATGAAAAACTGTTTTTT	CASRKGRKLANEKLFF
TRBD1	TRBV12-3/TRBV12-4	-	TRBJ1-2	TGTGCCAGCAGTTCGACAGGGAATGGCTACACCTTC	CASSSTGNGYTF
TRBD2	TRBV6-2/TRBV6-3	-	TRBJ2-7	TGTGCCAGCAGTCCCCGACTAGCGGGACCCTACGAGCAGTACTTC	CASSPRLAGPYEQYF
-	TRBV28	-	TRBJ1-5	TGTGCCAGCAGTTTAAGTCTGACAGACAATCAGCCCCAGCATTTT	CASSLSLTDNQPQHF
TRBD1	TRBV5-6	-	TRBJ2-3	TGTGCCAGCAGTTCCCCGGGACAGGGTCCAGATACGCAGTATTTT	CASSSPGQGPDTQYF
-	TRBV28	-	TRBJ1-2	TGTGCCAGCAGCCAGATAGGGGCCGGGGGCTACACCTTC	CASSQIGAGGYTF
TRBD1	TRBV4-3	-	TRBJ1-5	TGCGCCAGCAGCCAAGATTTTAGAGGGACAGGGTATGGTAGCAATCAGCCCCAGCATTTT	CASSQDFRGTGYGSNQPQHF
-	TRBV9	-	TRBJ2-2	TGTGCCAGCAGCCCCTTTTCCTGGAACACCGGGGAGCTGTTTTTT	CASSPFSWNTGELFF
-	TRBV18	-	TRBJ2-7	TGTGCCAGCTCACCACCCTTAGCCCTTTACGGTTTCGAGCAGTACTTC	CASSPPLALYGFEQYF
-	TRBV7-2	-	TRBJ1-1	TGTGCCAGCAGCTTAGTGTCCTACAACACTGAAGCTTTCTTT	CASSLVSYNTEAFF
TRBD1	TRBV19	-	TRBJ2-1	TGTGCCAGTACCTCCGACAGGGGTTCCCCGAGTGAGCAGTTCTTC	CASTSDRGSPSEQFF
TRBD2	TRBV5-8	-	TRBJ2-3	TGTGCCAGCACCCCCCGAAGCGGGAAAACAGATACGCAGTATTTT	CASTPRSGKTDTQYF
TRBD1	TRBV7-2	-	TRBJ2-1	TGTGCCAGCAGCTTGTCGACAGGGGGACACAATGAGCAGTTCTTC	CASSLSTGGHNEQFF
TRBD2	TRBV30	-	TRBJ2-3	TGTGCCTGGATGCGTGCGGGGGGGGGTTTGGCAGATACGCAGTATTTT	CAWMRAGGGLADTQYF
-	TRBV5-1	-	TRBJ1-6	TGCGCCAGCAGCTTGGAGGGGTCTTGGAGCTCCTATAATTCACCCCTCCACTTT	CASSLEGSWSSYNSPLHF
-	TRBV6-5	-	TRBJ1-2	TGTGCCAGCAGGCAGGGAGGTTGGGGCTACACCTTC	CASRQGGWGYTF
TRBD2	TRBV5-6	-	TRBJ2-1	TGTGCCAGCAGCTCTCGGCGTAGCGGGAGAAGAGAGCAGTTCTTC	CASSSRRSGRREQFF
-	TRBV7-8	-	TRBJ2-7	TGTGCCAGCAGCTTAGGTCAGGGGCAGTCCTACGAGCAGTACTTC	CASSLGQGQSYEQYF
-	TRBV29-1	-	TRBJ2-1	TGCAGCGTTGACCATTCAGGGCCTTACAATGAGCAGTTCTTC	CSVDHSGPYNEQFF
TRBD2	TRBV27	-	TRBJ2-1	TGTGCCAGCAGTTTAACAACTAGCGGTAATTACAATGAGCAGTTCTTC	CASSLTTSGNYNEQFF
-	TRBV3-1/TRBV3-2	few	TRBJ1-1	TGTGCCAGCAGCCAATTCAGGGGGAACACTGAAGCTTTCTTT	CASSQFRGNTEAFF
TRBD2	TRBV7-6	-	TRBJ2-2	TGTGCCAGCAGCCCAGGACTAGCAGAACTCACCGGGGAGCTGTTTTTT	CASSPGLAELTGELFF
-	TRBV7-2	-	TRBJ1-1	TGTGCCAGCAGCTCCACCGGGACAAGAACGGCTGAAGCTTTCTTT	CASSSTGTRTAEAFF
TRBD2	TRBV7-2	-	TRBJ2-3	TGTGCCAGCAGCTCGATAGCGGGAGGGCGGGGCACAGATACGCAGTATTTT	CASSSIAGGRGTDTQYF
-	TRBV19	few	TRBJ2-1	TGTGCCAGCAGAGGTCGTGGTAGCGCCCACAATGAGCAGTTCTTC	CASRGRGSAHNEQFF
TRBD1	TRBV19	-	TRBJ1-2	TGTGCCAGTAGCCCCGGGACAGGGGGCGCGGTAGGTGGCTACACCTTC	CASSPGTGGAVGGYTF
-	TRBV29-1	-	TRBJ1-2	TGCAGCGTTGTAACTAACTATGGCTACACCTTC	CSVVTNYGYTF
-	TRBV10-2	once	TRBJ1-2	TGCGCCAGCAGTCGGGATGACTATGGCTACACCTTC	CASSRDDYGYTF
-	TRBV7-2	-	TRBJ2-2	TGTGCCAGCAGCTTAGGCGGGGTGAACACCGGGGAGCTGTTTTTT	CASSLGGVNTGELFF
-	TRBV5-6	-	TRBJ1-5	TGTGCCAGCAGCTATACAGGGCTTAATCAGCCCCAGCATTTT	CASSYTGLNQPQHF
-	TRBV2	-	TRBJ2-7	TGTGCCAGCAGTGAAACAGGGACCTTTTACGAGCAGTACTTC	CASSETGTFYEQYF
-	TRBV6-5	-	TRBJ2-7	TGTGCCAGCAGTAAAAGGTCGGGCTACGAGCAGTACTTC	CASSKRSGYEQYF
TRBD2	TRBV5-1	-	TRBJ2-7	TGCGCCAGCGGCGCCTCTTCGGGACTAGGGAGCTCCTACGAGCAGTACTTC	CASGASSGLGSSYEQYF
TRBD2	TRBV2	-	TRBJ2-7	TGTGCCAGCATCGGCCCCCAGCGGGAGCGCTCCTACGAGCAGTACTTC	CASIGPQRERSYEQYF
TRBD2	TRBV13	-	TRBJ2-7	TGTGCCAGCAGCTTGGGTCGGGGGGCCTACGAGCAGTACTTC	CASSLGRGAYEQYF
-	TRBV6-5	-	TRBJ2-7	TGTGCCAGCAGTCCGTCAGGGGTTTACGAGCAGTACTTC	CASSPSGVYEQYF